This T cell receptor beta chain was found in a study of shared clonotypes between healthy human individuals. Study at large: There were three CD4 naive, three CD4 memory, two CD8 naive and one CD8 memory plates per donor.

HIV-negative, healthy adults without recent acute infections or vaccinations were the donors. V was pared by 3 bases and J by 10 bases, with 11 bases of the junction left unmatched. The V gene's germline CDR1 is SGHRS and CDR2 YFSETQ. The CDR3 length is 16 residues. This clone appeared a single time. The assay was immunoSEQ multiplex PCR, and TCRdb's table has in-frame clones only and misses some. The sample gives approximately 1.5 million clones, 98% of which show up once; about 0.42% is in the top ten. V gene TRBV5-1 combines with J gene TRBJ2-1, with 12 bases identical to TRBD2. The origin of this receptor is a man younger than 40 in good health. Specimen: naive CD4+ T cells sorted from blood. Documented subset: CD45RA+ positively selected. CDR3 DNA sequence: TGCGCCAGCAGCTCCGAAGGACTAGCGGGATATTTCGAGCAGTTCTTC. This sequence encodes CASSSEGLAGYFEQFF.